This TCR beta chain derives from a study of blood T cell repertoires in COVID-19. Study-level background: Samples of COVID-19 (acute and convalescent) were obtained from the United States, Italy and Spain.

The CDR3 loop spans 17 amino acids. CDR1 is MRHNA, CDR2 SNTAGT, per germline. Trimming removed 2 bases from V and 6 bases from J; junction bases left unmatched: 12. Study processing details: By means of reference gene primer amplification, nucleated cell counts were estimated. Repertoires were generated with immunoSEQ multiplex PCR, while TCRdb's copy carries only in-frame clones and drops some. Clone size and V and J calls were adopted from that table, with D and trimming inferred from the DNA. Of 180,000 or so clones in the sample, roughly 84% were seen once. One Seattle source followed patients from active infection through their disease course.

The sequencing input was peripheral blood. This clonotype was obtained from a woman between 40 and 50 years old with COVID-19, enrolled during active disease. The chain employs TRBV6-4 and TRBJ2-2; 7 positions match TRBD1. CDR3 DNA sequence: TGTGCCAGCAGTGACCTTTCTAGGGGGCATGGTTCCGGGGAGCTGTTTTTT. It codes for CASSDLSRGHGSGELFF.